Below, one T cell receptor beta chain is given with its context. The specificity of this receptor is unknown. Within one base of it there is no much larger clone, and no base qualities were kept. RNA was extracted using the RNeasy kit, and about 0.5 to 1 ug of the RNA was reverse transcribed with random hexamers. TCR beta CDR3 regions were amplified with the immunoSEQ multiplex PCR assay covering 54 Vbeta and 13 Jbeta segments. Bias from PCR amplification was corrected by using a synthetic template baseline for primer optimization and for computational correction. In the original analysis: Reads were annotated to V, D and J genes per IMGT and analyzed with immunoSEQ Analyzer, keeping only productive sequences. Clonality was calculated as one minus the Shannon entropy normalized by log2 of the number of productive unique sequences. Public and private clones were assessed among the 100 most prevalent clones of each patient and control. Susac-specific clones were defined as absent from healthy and MS cohorts, 1052 published viral clones and other ImmuneACCESS disease sequences. Clones were called with MiXCR by TCRdb after fastp trimmed the public reads at Q25, and only in-frame beta chains were retained. Identical CDR3 protein sequences are pooled into one entry, listed with their most common genes and DNA. The V and J calls here are based on TCRdb, not the publication. A total of about 120,000 distinct CDR3 sequences appear in this sample, around 94% of them only once. About 0.28% of the sample is taken by the ten largest.

Spanning cysteine to phenylalanine, the CDR3 consists of 15 amino acids. The entry retains the CDR3 DNA only, 45 bases that are in frame from base 1. Taken from the germline V gene (reference sequence), the CDR1 and CDR2 loops are LNHNV and YYDKDF. The trim is 3 bases for V and 8 bases for J, with a gap of 16 bases between the germline ends. Peripheral blood CD8+ and CD4+ T cells from healthy donors, Susac syndrome patients and multiple sclerosis patients were profiled by high-throughput TCR beta sequencing. Susac syndrome patients met recently defined diagnostic criteria for definite or probable disease. Bulk CD8+ and CD4+ T cells were purified by magnetic negative isolation, whereas CD8+ TEMRA cells were enriched by FACS. Blood was drawn into EDTA tubes, processed within 24 hours, and PBMCs were isolated by density gradient centrifugation. PBMCs intended for TCR sequencing were cryopreserved in liquid nitrogen and were subsequently thawed in a 37 degrees C water bath. Purity of sorted or isolated CD4+, CD8+ and CD8+ TEMRA cells was at least 90%.

The sample comes from a study of CD8 T cells in Susac syndrome (dated by TCRdb to between 2017 and 2020). In the study overall: Of the Susac syndrome patients who were sequenced, roughly 6 had clinically active disease and 8 or 9 were in clinical remission. At blood withdrawal, Susac syndrome patients were therapy-naive, treated with corticosteroids (with IVIg additionally given to some), or treated with IVIg alone. Repertoire sequencing was used to test whether CD8+ T cell activation and differentiation in Susac syndrome was antigen driven. Clonality of the CD8+ T cell repertoire was compared between more than 10 healthy donors, approximately 14 Susac syndrome patients and around 15 multiple sclerosis patients.

The paper as a whole reports these results and caveats: Some 15 and five Susac-specific public clones were found in the total CD8+ and CD8+ TEMRA repertoires, respectively. Susac syndrome CD8+ repertoires showed clonal expansion, highest in CD8+ TEMRA cells and greater in clinically active than remitting patients. The study acknowledged that relatively few individuals were included in the TCR sequencing and HLA analysis.

The rearrangement combines TRBV15 with TRBJ1-4, with TRBD1 as a weak D call on 5 bases. The sequence was collected from a human donor with Susac syndrome. Sequencing was performed on CD8+ T cells from PBMCs. Read as DNA, the sequence is TGTGCCACCAGCAGCGTCGGGGGAGTTGGCGAAAAACTGTTTTTT. The resulting protein is CATSSVGGVGEKLFF.